The next 22 T cell receptor beta chains were all read from a single sample in a study of monozygotic twins with inflammatory bowel disease. TCRdb reprocessed the 5' RACE reads, keeping one entry per CDR3 protein, no DNA. In all, the sample yields fewer than 450,000 distinct CDR3 sequences. Sequencing was done on a sample of blood. These receptors were collected from a human donor with ulcerative colitis or Crohn's disease, or a healthy co-twin of an affected twin (not recorded which).

This chain connects TRBV5-1 to TRBJ2-5; lacking DNA, the TRBD1 call made by TCRdb goes unchecked. This CDR3 spans 17 amino acids. CDR1 and CDR2 from the germline V gene are SGHRS and YFSETQ. CDR3 sequence: CASSLGPRTGDRETQYF.

The J gene is TRBJ1-1, the V gene TRBV5-4. The CDR3 has 13 amino acids. The germline gives CDR1 SGHNT, CDR2 YYREEE (reference sequence). CDR3 sequence reads: CASTQVGNTEAFF.

The rearrangement uses TRBV29-1 and TRBJ2-1; TCRdb's assignment of TRBD1 cannot be checked, as there is no DNA. The CDR3 contains 14 residues. The germline V gene has CDR1 SQVTM and CDR2 ANQGSEA. The CDR3 loop reads CSVDGRGRYNEQFF.

The V and J genes are TRBV7-3 and TRBJ2-1. The CDR3 runs 15 residues. Germline V gives CDR1 SGHTA, CDR2 FQGTGA. CDR3 amino acids: CASSVTGWSYNEQFF. The full variable domain, with the rest looked up from reference TRBV7-3 and TRBJ2-1, is GAGVSQTPSNKVTEKGKYVELRCDPISGHTALYWYRQSLGQGPEFLIYFQGTGAADDSGLPNDRFFAVRPEGSVSTLKIQRTERGDSAVYLCASSVTGWSYNEQFFGPGTRLTVL.

V usage is TRBV29-1 and J usage is TRBJ2-5; TCRdb returns TRBD1, unconfirmable since there is no DNA. The CDR3 is made up of 14 amino acids. Germline V gene sequence: CDR1 SQVTM, CDR2 ANQGSEA. The CDR3 reads CSATGTGVKETQYF.

CDR3 protein: CASSLLDSEAFF. This chain uses TRBV5-1 with TRBJ1-1. CDR1 is SGHRS, CDR2 YFSETQ, per germline. CDR3 length: 12 amino acids.

This rearrangement joins TRBV5-1 to TRBJ2-6. CDR3 length: 18 amino acids. Germline V gives CDR1 SGHRS, CDR2 YFSETQ. CDR3 sequence: CASSASGYLNSGANVLTF.

The rearrangement links TRBV7-3 to TRBJ2-7; the D call from TCRdb, TRBD1, cannot be confirmed without DNA. The CDR3 contains 15 residues. The germline V gene has CDR1 SGHTA and CDR2 FQGTGA. The CDR3 sequence: CASSLTIGGGSEQYF.

The genes are TRBV5-1 and TRBJ1-6. This CDR3 has 16 residues. Germline loops: CDR1 SGHRS, CDR2 YFSETQ. Here the CDR3 reads CASSLLVGRDNSPLHF.

V is TRBV9 and J is TRBJ2-3. The CDR3 runs to 15 residues. From germline, CDR1 is SGDLS and CDR2 YYNGEE. CDR3 region: CASSVGAYSTDTQYF.

CDR3: CASSLGSGYSYNEQFF. The chain joins TRBV7-2 to TRBJ2-1; TCRdb calls TRBD1, which cannot be checked without DNA. This CDR3 has 16 residues. Germline-derived CDR1 and CDR2 are SGHTA and FQGNSA.

The chain couples TRBV11-2 to TRBJ1-1; TCRdb picks TRBD1, but there is no DNA to check that call. CDR3 length: 15 residues. Germline lookup yields CDR1 SGHAT and CDR2 FQNNGV. CDR3 sequence reads: CASSQGRMVNTEAFF.

The rearrangement uses TRBV6-1 and TRBJ1-2; TCRdb calls TRBD1, which cannot be checked without DNA. Germline lookup yields CDR1 MNHNS and CDR2 SASEGT. The CDR3 has 15 amino acids. CDR3 loop: CASSVRGQGYDGYTF.

The rearrangement links TRBV5-1 to TRBJ2-7; TCRdb picks TRBD1, but there is no DNA to check that call. There are 14 residues in the CDR3. Germline CDR1 SGHRS, CDR2 YFSETQ. CDR3 in amino acids: CASSTGQGAQEQYF.

The genes are TRBV7-2 and TRBJ2-7; there is no DNA to check the TCRdb D call of TRBD1. This CDR3 is 15 amino acids long. Germline CDR1 and CDR2: SGHTA and FQGNSA. The CDR3 reads CASKLARDRPYEQYF.

The gene calls are TRBV5-1 and TRBJ2-1; no DNA is available, so the TRBD2 call from TCRdb remains unchecked. Germline V lookup: CDR1 SGHRS, CDR2 YFSETQ. The CDR3 contains 18 residues. This CDR3 reads CASSGSLAGGLKYNEQFF.

The chain combines TRBV24-1 with TRBJ2-2; TCRdb proposes TRBD2, but this gene call is untestable without DNA. The CDR3 spans 17 residues. Germline CDR1 and CDR2: KGHDR and SFDVKD. CDR3: CATSDRDSGRSTGELFF.

This sequence joins TRBV4-3 and TRBJ2-3; TCRdb names TRBD2, which stays unverified in the absence of DNA. CDR1 is LGHNA, CDR2 YSLEER, per germline. The CDR3 contains 16 residues. This CDR3 reads CASSQDGTSGRDTQYF.

This chain connects TRBV5-1 to TRBJ2-7; without DNA, the TCRdb call of TRBD1 cannot be checked. The CDR3 loop spans 14 amino acids. Per germline, CDR1 SGHRS and CDR2 YFSETQ. CDR3 in amino acids: CASLGGTGDGEQYF.

The chain combines TRBV4-2 with TRBJ2-1; the D call from TCRdb, TRBD1, cannot be confirmed without DNA. From germline, CDR1 is LGHNA and CDR2 YNFKEQ. The CDR3 covers 14 residues. The CDR3 reads CASSHRGAHNEQFF.

V gene TRBV5-6 combines with J gene TRBJ2-1; TCRdb's D call, TRBD2, is unchecked because there is no DNA. The CDR3 has 15 amino acids. From germline, CDR1 is SGHDT and CDR2 YYEEEE. The CDR3 region is CASSLWPTAYNEQFF.

The V call is TRBV19, the J call TRBJ2-3; TCRdb picks TRBD1, but there is no DNA to check that call. The germline gives CDR1 LNHDA, CDR2 SQIVND (reference sequence). This CDR3 spans 15 amino acids. The CDR3 here is CASREGQSITDTQYF.